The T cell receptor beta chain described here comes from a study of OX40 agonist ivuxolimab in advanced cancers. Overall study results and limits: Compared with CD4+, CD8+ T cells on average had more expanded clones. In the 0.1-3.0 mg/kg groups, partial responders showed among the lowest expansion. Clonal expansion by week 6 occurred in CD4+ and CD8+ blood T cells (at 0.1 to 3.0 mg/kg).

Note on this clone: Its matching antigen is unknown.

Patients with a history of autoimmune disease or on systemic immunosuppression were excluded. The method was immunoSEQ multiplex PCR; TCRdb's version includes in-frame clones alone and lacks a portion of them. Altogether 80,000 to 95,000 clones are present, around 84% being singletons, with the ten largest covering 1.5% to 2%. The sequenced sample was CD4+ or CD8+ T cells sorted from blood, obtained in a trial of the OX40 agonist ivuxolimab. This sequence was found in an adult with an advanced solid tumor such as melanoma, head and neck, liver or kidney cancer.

CDR3 DNA: TGTGCCAGCAGCCCTCTAGCGGGGCCGTACAATGAGCAGTTCTTC. It is translated as CASSPLAGPYNEQFF. V and J are TRBV7-7 and TRBJ2-1, with 9 bases identical to TRBD2. This CDR3 is 15 amino acids long. CDR1 is SSHAT, CDR2 FNYEAQ, per germline (reference sequence). The junction had 6 bases not matched to a gene; V was cut back by 5 bases and J by 4 bases. Supplemented by reference TRBV7-7 and TRBJ2-1, the full variable domain reads GAGVSQSPRYKVTKRGQDVTLRCDPISSHATLYWYQQALGQGPEFLTYFNYEAQPDKSGLPSDRFSAERPEGSISTLTIQRTEQRDSAMYRCASSPLAGPYNEQFFGPGTRLTVL.